A single sample is the source of the 18 T cell receptor beta chains below, sequenced in a study of T cell repertoires in cytomegalovirus infection. TCRdb called the reads again in MiXCR, with one record for every CDR3 protein. The profile covers approximately 750,000 distinct CDR3 sequences, with about a third appearing a single time and 2.5% to 3% taken by the ten largest. Sequencing used PBMCs. Receptor source: a human donor in good health (CMV status not recorded). Some clones in this sample may be carry-over from other donors' samples.

V is TRBV28 and J is TRBJ1-6; the match to TRBD1 covers 8 bases. J gave up 11 bases and V 6 bases, and 9 bases lay outside the gene matches. Germline-derived CDR1 and CDR2 are MDHEN and SYDVKM. The CDR3 is made up of 14 amino acids. CDR3 sequence (DNA): TGTGCCAGCAGCTACAGGGGGAGAGGGCCACCCCTCCACTTT. Translating it yields CASSYRGRGPPLHF.

This clonotype was seen only once. The chain combines TRBV19 with TRBJ1-5; TRBD1 aligns across 7 bases. CDR3 length equals 14 residues. Per the germline V gene, CDR1 is LNHDA and CDR2 is SQIVND (reference sequence). With V trimmed by 6 bases and J by 6 bases, 8 bases remained unmatched. This CDR3 is CASRRTGQSQPQHF. The CDR3 nucleotides are TGTGCCAGTAGGAGGACAGGTCAGAGTCAGCCCCAGCATTTT.

This clonotype was picked up many times. This chain uses TRBV7-8 with TRBJ1-5, with D perhaps TRBD1 (6 bases). With 4 bases removed from V and 9 bases from J, the gap between germline ends came to 16 bases. This CDR3 has 14 residues. Germline CDR1 is SGHVS and CDR2 is FQNEAQ. CDR3 in DNA: TGTGCCAGCAGCTACGGGGGCGGTGGACGGCCCCAGCATTTT. Translation: CASSYGGGGRPQHF.

J is TRBJ2-7 and V is TRBV6-4; D is tentatively TRBD1 or TRBD2 (6 bases each). CDR1 is MRHNA and CDR2 is SNTAGT in the germline V gene. The CDR3 length is 15 residues. Trimming removed 3 bases from V and 0 bases from J, with 12 bases in between. The CDR3 reads CASSEEGGASYEQYF. The CDR3 coding sequence is TGTGCCAGCAGTGAAGAGGGGGGAGCCTCCTACGAGCAGTACTTC.

This clonotype was detected ten times or more. This chain connects TRBV7-2 to TRBJ2-7; D remains unclear. This CDR3 comprises 11 residues. The V end lost 4 bases, the J end lost 7 bases, and 8 bases lay between the germline ends. Germline assignment: CDR1 SGHTA and CDR2 FQGNSA. The CDR3 DNA follows: TGTGCCAGCAGCTCCTTAGTAGAGCAGTACTTC. Its protein product is CASSSLVEQYF. Combining the CDR3 with reference TRBV7-2 and TRBJ2-7 gives the whole variable domain GAGVSQSPSNKVTEKGKDVELRCDPISGHTALYWYRQSLGQGLEFLIYFQGNSAPDKSGLPSDRFSAERTGGSVSTLTIQRTQQEDSAVYLCASSSLVEQYFGPGTRLTVT.

There are a few counts of this clonotype. V is TRBV12-3 or TRBV12-4 and J is TRBJ1-4; a possible D gene is TRBD1 (6 bases). The CDR3 runs 15 residues. Trimming took off 2 bases at V and 10 bases at J, with 17 bases between the two ends. The CDR3 bases are TGTGCCAGCAGTTTAATACAGGGCCTGGCGGTAAAACTGTTTTTT. Encoded protein: CASSLIQGLAVKLFF.

V usage is TRBV27 and J usage is TRBJ1-1; a weak D match, TRBD1 (6 bases). CDR1 and CDR2 from the germline V gene are MNHEY and SMNVEV (reference sequence). This CDR3 is built from 18 residues. V lost 4 bases and J 6 bases, leaving 27 bases between the germline ends. CDR3 coding DNA: TGTGCCAGCAGTTCGCGCCTCCGGGGGGCGCAAGTTTTTTCTGAAGCTTTCTTT. As protein: CASSSRLRGAQVFSEAFF.

A remark on this clonotype: It may be a read error: a sequence one base away is much more abundant. V is TRBV11-1 and J is TRBJ2-5, with 9 bases matching TRBD2. The CDR3 consists of 16 residues. Per germline, CDR1 SGHAT and CDR2 FQDESV (reference sequence). CDR3 nucleotide sequence: TGTGCCAGCAGCTTAGCTGGCGGGAGGGCCCGCGAGACCCAGTCCTTC. This gives the protein CASSLAGGRARETQSF.

V gene TRBV7-3 combines with J gene TRBJ2-1, with a possible D match to TRBD1 (6 bases). Germline V gene data show CDR1 as SGHTA and CDR2 as FQGTGA. V lost 5 bases, J lost 5 bases, and 10 bases lay in between. CDR3 size: 13 residues. DNA for the CDR3: TGTGCCAGCAGCCCAGGACAGCACAATGAGCAGTTCTTC. It codes for CASSPGQHNEQFF.

This clonotype was seen ten or more times. The chain recombines TRBV7-9 with TRBJ2-1; 7 bases map to TRBD1. The ends lost 6 bases at V and 6 bases at J; junction bases unmatched: 11. CDR3 length equals 15 residues. CDR1 and CDR2 (germline): SEHNR, FQNEAQ (reference sequence). The CDR3 spells CASSSDRADFNEQFF. The CDR3 DNA sequence: TGTGCCAGCAGTTCCGACAGGGCGGACTTCAATGAGCAGTTCTTC.

This clonotype came up a few times. This rearrangement joins TRBV19 to TRBJ2-2; D unclear. Germline CDR1 is LNHDA and CDR2 is SQIVND (reference sequence). Trimming cost V 7 bases and J 5 bases, with 17 bases left between them. The CDR3 is made up of 15 amino acids. CDR3 loop: CASNGMGIPTGELFF. The CDR3 nucleotides are TGTGCCAGTAACGGTATGGGAATCCCAACCGGGGAGCTGTTTTTT.

This clonotype was recorded a few times. This chain links TRBV28 with TRBJ1-1; D is undetermined. The CDR3 is made up of 15 amino acids. V shed 4 bases and J shed 3 bases, with 15 bases lying between them. The germline V gene encodes CDR1 MDHEN and CDR2 SYDVKM. CDR3 residues: CASSSLQRPYTEAFF. CDR3 sequence (DNA): TGTGCCAGCAGTTCTCTACAGAGGCCGTACACTGAAGCTTTCTTT.

This clonotype has just one count. The gene calls are TRBV6-6 and TRBJ2-3; D might be TRBD1 (5 bases). CDR1 is MNHNY, CDR2 SVGAGI, per germline (reference sequence). The CDR3 consists of 15 residues. V was cut by 0 bases and J by 3 bases, with 10 bases left in between. The DNA of the CDR3 is TGTGCCAGCAGTTACTCATCTCAGGGTACAGATACGCAGTATTTT. Its protein product is CASSYSSQGTDTQYF.

The V gene is TRBV4-2, the J gene TRBJ1-1; a weak D match, TRBD1 (5 bases). The CDR3 spans 15 residues. Germline V lookup: CDR1 LGHNA, CDR2 YNFKEQ. Trimming pared 4 bases from V and 1 base from J, leaving 13 bases between. The DNA for the CDR3 is TGTGCCAGCAGCCTCCTGGACACCAGGAACACTGAAGCTTTCTTT. Translated, it gives CASSLLDTRNTEAFF.

The chain uses TRBV2 and TRBJ2-7; maybe TRBD1 (5 bases). The CDR3 is 14 amino acids. Looked up from germline, CDR1 is SNHLY and CDR2 is FYNNEI. V was shortened by 1 base and J by 5 bases, with 12 bases between the two germline ends. CDR3 nucleotides: TGTGCCAGCAGTGAAGGGGTCAGGGTCGACGAGCAGTACTTC. Encoded protein: CASSEGVRVDEQYF.

In its sample, this clonotype was seen a few times. The genes are TRBV28 and TRBJ2-7; 10 nucleotides agree with TRBD2. V lost 5 bases, J lost 2 bases, and 9 bases stayed unmatched. The CDR3 covers 16 residues. The germline gives CDR1 MDHEN, CDR2 SYDVKM. CDR3 region: CASSGRELAGTYEQYF. CDR3 nucleotides: TGTGCCAGCAGTGGGAGGGAACTAGCGGGGACCTACGAGCAGTACTTC.

The chain joins TRBV6-6 to TRBJ1-2; D is unresolved. Deletions cut 6 bases from V and 0 bases from J, with 8 bases between. CDR3 length: 13 residues. CDR1 and CDR2 from the germline V gene are MNHNY and SVGAGI (reference sequence). The CDR3 here is CASSMIANYGYTF. The CDR3 coding sequence is TGTGCCAGCAGCATGATCGCTAACTATGGCTACACCTTC.

The DNA for the CDR3 is TGTGCCAGCAGCTGGGGGGTTGGACTCATAAACTCCTACGAGCAGTACTTC. Amino acid sequence: CASSWGVGLINSYEQYF. V and J are TRBV5-6 and TRBJ2-7, with D tentatively TRBD2 (6 bases). Between the trimmed V and J ends, which lost 3 bases and 0 bases, there was a span of 19 bases. The CDR3 is 17 amino acids. Germline V gene data show CDR1 as SGHDT and CDR2 as YYEEEE.